This T cell receptor (beta chain) comes out of a study of regulatory T cells in long-lasting Graves disease (dated by TCRdb to the early 2020s). Looking at the study overall: Patients with newly diagnosed Graves' disease had been on antithyroid drugs for under 3 months. A total of 33 samples underwent TCR sequencing: about 13 from persistent and about 20 from newly diagnosed Graves' disease patients. The study was conducted in China and was registered as a clinical trial. Persistent Graves' disease patients were compared with newly diagnosed Graves' disease patients by peripheral blood TCR sequencing and RNA sequencing.

To prepare the library, multiplex PCR was applied. Sequencing took place on an Illumina HiSeq 4000. TCR beta libraries were built with iRepertoire HTBI primers and Arm-PCR amplification of CDR3 regions. Before sequencing, the PCR products underwent gel purification. Turning to the authors' computational methods: A total of fewer than 80 TRBV and 14 TRBJ segments were identified across samples and were used for gene usage analysis of CDR3 amino acid clonotypes. COPE and FqMerger were used to merge the filtered high-quality paired reads into contigs. BLAST was used to align contigs to the IMGT TRBV, TRBD and TRBJ reference genes, and CDR3 was defined following IMGT. Any clonotype with a frequency above 0.1% was classified as a highly expanded clone. Shannon entropy served as the measure of repertoire diversity, while the Gini coefficient captured V-J evenness. Clonotypes shared by more than one individual were considered public. The public reads were reprocessed in TCRdb via fastp at Q25 and MiXCR, keeping in-frame beta chains. Every CDR3 protein is listed once, alongside the most common genes and DNA of its rows. TCRdb's processing, not the authors', yielded these V and J calls. For this sample there are under 800,000 distinct CDR3 sequences; roughly 15% appear just once. The ten largest clonotypes hold approximately 18% of the sample.

Unmatched junction bases come to 9, with V trimmed by 5 bases and J by 2 bases. From the cysteine up to the phenylalanine, the CDR3 has a length of 15 residues. CDR3 DNA is the only sequence kept; it has 45 bases, read in frame from the first base. Reading the germline V gene (reference sequence) gives CDR1 DFQATT and CDR2 SNEGSKA. Taken with the paper, the label for time point translates to: newly diagnosed GD, antithyroid drugs for less than 3 months. RNA was extracted from PBMCs in TRIzol for both TCR sequencing and RNA sequencing. Graves' disease was diagnosed according to American Thyroid Association guidelines. The patients came from an endocrinology department in Xi'an, China. Each patient gave approximately 9.7 milliliters of peripheral blood, collected in an EDTA anticoagulant tube. Ficoll Paque Plus density gradient separation was used to isolate PBMCs, and no further T cell sorting was performed. An Agilent 2100 Bioanalyzer and agarose gel were used to check RNA quality, while a NanoDrop 2000 measured RNA concentration.

This clonotype was observed a handful of times. Its antigen remains undetermined. Base qualities are not recorded, but no much larger clone differs from it by a single base. Study-wide conclusions, independent of this receptor: TRBV28, TRBJ1-2 and TRBJ2-5 were preferentially used in persistent disease, while TRBV20-1 and TRBJ2-1 were favored in newly diagnosed disease. The authors acknowledged the small sample size as a limitation that may reduce accuracy. Compared with newly diagnosed patients, persistent Graves' disease patients had lower TCR Shannon entropy and fewer highly expanded clones, which suggests clonal expansion. A larger number of public clonotypes was shared among persistent patients (fewer than 3,000) than among newly diagnosed patients (roughly 1,000). Only peripheral blood was studied, because thyroid tissue, the primary lesion, was inaccessible. Only the TCR beta chain was sequenced and analyzed.

This same sample was also taken into another study, of T cells in Graves' hyperthyroidism and ophthalmopathy. That second report states: Graves' hyperthyroidism was defined as stable when no progression to ophthalmopathy occurred over 18 months of follow-up. Hyperthyroidism patients were newly diagnosed, with disease duration under 2 months, and aged 18 to 65 years. The study excluded patients with uncontrolled infections, other autoimmune diseases, pregnancy or lactation. Diagnoses relied on clinical symptoms, serum thyroxine and TRAb, thyroid ultrasound and orbital computed tomography. A first-round RT-PCR of the TCR CDR3 used the HTBI primer set with the Qiagen OneStep RT-PCR kit. Blood samples also contained most of the expanded thyroid clonotypes (frequency above 0.001), which suggests that blood repertoires may reflect thyroid immune responses. In cross-validation, a model built on a 13 V-J signature told ophthalmopathy apart from stable hyperthyroidism with about 90% sensitivity and 81% to 82% specificity, and in testing the same model reached 80%/75%. In validation, the model predicted progression to ophthalmopathy a median of about 6.5 months before onset, with approximately 71% sensitivity and roughly 73% specificity. To identify TCR V-J signatures that set the groups apart, the researchers used a discovery cohort of about a hundred patients, made up of under 45 with Graves' ophthalmopathy and some 55 with stable Graves' hyperthyroidism. An independent validation cohort of about 19 hyperthyroidism patients and about 16 patients who later progressed to ophthalmopathy tested prospective prediction of ophthalmopathy. For training and testing, the 100 or so patients in the discovery cohort were randomly divided in a 7:3 ratio. In addition, the study compared T-cell repertoires in thyroid tissue and in blood from 6 or 7 Graves' hyperthyroidism patients. After sampling, hyperthyroidism patients received methimazole starting at 30 mg daily, and ophthalmopathy patients received high-dose intravenous methylprednisolone. Libraries were constructed in a second round of multiplex PCR, after which size selection and purification were carried out. Sequencing of the libraries was done on an Illumina HiSeq2000 using paired-end 100 bp reads. SOAPnuke was used to process the raw data, throwing out any read that contained adapters or uncalled bases, had a mean Phred below 15, or lacked an exact constant-primer or identifier match. High-quality paired reads were merged using COPE v1.2.5, and each unique nucleotide sequence was defined as a clonotype. Clonotypes were aligned to IMGT TRBV, TRBD and TRBJ reference segments using MiTCR v1.1. The analysis was restricted to V-J combinations with a frequency above 0.0001, which together covered 99.2% of the repertoires. A TCS score was defined as the ratio between F50 (clonal expansion) and ExV (chaos), using BLOSUM62-based TCRdist between CDR3 peptides within each V-J. Welch's t-statistics and random forest reduced several hundred V-J features to under 15, which were used in a naive Bayes classifier (R e1071). Sample size was not statistically predetermined, and investigators were not blinded to group allocation. TCR Vbeta CDR3 sequencing of some 140 peripheral blood samples (over 40 ophthalmopathy, roughly 74 hyperthyroidism and around 17 progressor patients) is reported in the paper.

The sample consisted of peripheral blood mononuclear cells (PBMCs), taken at new diagnosis, from a patient treated with antithyroid drugs. Recombination connected TRBV20-1 to TRBJ2-7, and TRBD2 matches 10 of the central bases. The clonotype was recovered from a woman aged 25 to 45 with Graves disease. Donor details come from another sample of the same person, matched by shared clones. The CDR3 here reads CSAHPGTSETYEQYF. The sequence in DNA is TGCAGTGCTCACCCGGGGACTAGCGAGACCTACGAGCAGTACTTC.